The 18 T cell receptor beta chains listed next were all sequenced from one sample in a study of CD4+ T cells in melanoma. Here immunoSEQ multiplex PCR was the method, and the copy in TCRdb shows in-frame clones only, minus some. In the table there are roughly 9,800 clones, around 62% of which are singletons. The sample was cells from a culture (not recorded whether cultured in vitro). The receptor set was obtained from a human donor with melanoma.

The chain couples TRBV7-3 to TRBJ2-2, with D perhaps TRBD2 (7 bases). The CDR3 is 16 amino acids. The germline CDR1 and CDR2 sequences are SGHTA and FQGTGA. V was clipped by 5 bases and J by 7 bases, with 20 bases between them. The DNA of the CDR3 is TGTGCCAGCAGCCTACAAGGGGGGGCGGTCGGCGGGGAGCTGTTTTTT. Translating it yields CASSLQGGAVGGELFF.

This clone has a handful of counts. This chain links TRBV5-1 with TRBJ1-2; a weak D match, TRBD1 (6 bases). V dropped 4 bases and J dropped 8 bases, with 21 bases sitting between them. This CDR3 contains 15 residues. CDR1 SGHRS and CDR2 YFSETQ come from the germline V gene. CDR3 protein: CASSPRDSGAGGYTF. CDR3 coding DNA: TGCGCCAGCAGCCCGCGGGACTCAGGGGCAGGGGGCTACACCTTC.

This clone was observed a handful of times. The chain combines TRBV9 with TRBJ1-2, with 10 bases that match TRBD1. The CDR3 loop spans 14 amino acids. The germline gives CDR1 SGDLS, CDR2 YYNGEE. Trimming took 5 bases from V and 3 from J; bases not matched to a gene: 4. The CDR3 coding sequence is TGTGCCAGCAGAGAGACAGGGGGCGACTATGGCTACACCTTC. Its protein product is CASRETGGDYGYTF.

V is TRBV27 and J is TRBJ2-7; 9 bases fit TRBD1. With V trimmed by 5 bases and J by 2 bases, 7 bases remained unmatched. The CDR3 covers 15 residues. Germline values: CDR1 MNHEY, CDR2 SMNVEV (reference sequence). CDR3 DNA sequence: TGTGCCAGCAGTCGACCGGGGACAGGGACCTACGAGCAGTACTTC. Its translation is CASSRPGTGTYEQYF.

The V gene is TRBV5-1, the J gene TRBJ2-5; either TRBD1 or TRBD2 may fit D (5 bases each). The ends were cut back, 0 bases at V and 1 base at J, with 7 bases in the middle. The CDR3 has 14 residues. Germline CDR1 is SGHRS and CDR2 is YFSETQ. The CDR3 reads CASSLGGVQETQYF. The CDR3 region has the DNA TGCGCCAGCAGCTTGGGAGGGGTCCAAGAGACCCAGTACTTC.

CDR3 sequence (DNA): TGCAGCGCCTCCCGGGACCTACGAGATACGCAGTATTTT. Translation gives CSASRDLRDTQYF. The chain joins TRBV29-1 to TRBJ2-3; D may match TRBD1 or TRBD2 (5 bases each). The germline V gene has CDR1 SQVTM and CDR2 ANQGSEA. The ends were cut back, 7 bases at V and 5 bases at J, with 16 bases in the middle. CDR3 size: 13 residues.

V is TRBV6-1 and J is TRBJ2-7; D is ambiguous. This CDR3 is built from 16 residues. Germline lookup yields CDR1 MNHNS and CDR2 SASEGT. The V end lost 4 bases, the J end lost 3 bases, and 19 bases lay between the germline ends. In DNA form, the CDR3 reads TGTGCCAGCAGTGCAAGGACCAAGGTAAAATTCTACGAGCAGTACTTC. Translating it yields CASSARTKVKFYEQYF.

This chain links TRBV9 with TRBJ1-1; 9 bases align to TRBD1. The CDR3 runs 15 residues. Germline V lookup: CDR1 SGDLS, CDR2 YYNGEE. With 3 bases clipped from V and 5 bases from J, the junction kept 8 bases outside the gene matches. CDR3 in amino acids: CASSGGGTGRTEAFF. The CDR3 DNA is TGTGCCAGCAGCGGAGGTGGGACAGGGCGAACTGAAGCTTTCTTT.

The J gene is TRBJ2-5, the V gene TRBV6-1; no reliable D call. This CDR3 has 13 amino acids. Per germline, CDR1 MNHNS and CDR2 SASEGT. V was shortened by 10 bases and J by 2 bases, with 14 bases between the two germline ends. The CDR3 DNA follows: TGTGCCACCCTCCGCGCTACTCAAGAGACCCAGTACTTC. As protein: CATLRATQETQYF.

Notes on this clone: Distinct nucleotide sequences in the sample also encode this CDR3. The J gene is TRBJ2-7, the V gene TRBV2; D may be TRBD1 (5 bases). Germline loops: CDR1 SNHLY, CDR2 FYNNEI. Trimming took 6 bases from V and 0 from J, leaving 12 bases between them. The CDR3 consists of 14 residues. CDR3 DNA sequence: TGTGCCAGCAGGTATGACAGTAGCTCCTACGAGCAGTACTTC. Its protein is CASRYDSSSYEQYF.

CDR3 nucleotides: TGTGCCAGCAGCTTAGTTCCCAGGGGGCTCGAAGGCTACACCTTC. It codes for CASSLVPRGLEGYTF. The V call is TRBV7-2, the J call TRBJ1-2; 8 nucleotides agree with TRBD1. The ends lost 1 base at V and 8 bases at J; junction bases unmatched: 9. Germline V CDR1 and CDR2: SGHTA, FQGNSA. The CDR3 covers 15 residues.

The chain combines TRBV20-1 with TRBJ1-1; D remains ambiguous. CDR3 length equals 11 residues. Per the germline V gene, CDR1 is DFQATT and CDR2 is SNEGSKA (reference sequence). V was shortened by 7 bases and J by 0 bases, with 6 bases between the two germline ends. The CDR3: CSGLVNTEAFF. CDR3 nucleotides: TGCAGTGGCCTTGTGAACACTGAAGCTTTCTTT.

V is TRBV5-5 and J is TRBJ1-4; 11 bases fit TRBD1. Trimming cost V 0 bases and J 0 bases; bases outside gene matches: 4. The CDR3 sequence is 18 residues long. Germline-derived CDR1 and CDR2 are SGHKS and YYEKEE (reference sequence). The CDR3 DNA sequence: TGTGCCAGCAGCTTGGGGACAGGGGGCAGGTCAACTAATGAAAAACTGTTTTTT. Its translation is CASSLGTGGRSTNEKLFF.

The chain has TRBV5-1 and TRBJ1-4, with 10 bases fitting TRBD1. In germline, CDR1 is SGHRS, CDR2 YFSETQ. The CDR3 is 16 residues long. V trimming: 3 bases; J trimming: 7 bases; junction bases outside the gene matches: 9. This CDR3 reads CASSSKAGQGSEKLFF. The CDR3 DNA reads TGCGCCAGCAGCTCGAAGGCGGGACAGGGGTCTGAAAAACTGTTTTTT. The variable domain in full, completed from reference TRBV5-1 and TRBJ1-4, reads KAGVTQTPRYLIKTRGQQVTLSCSPISGHRSVSWYQQTPGQGLQFLFEYFSETQRNKGNFPGRFSGRQFSNSRSEMNVSTLELGDSALYLCASSSKAGQGSEKLFFGSGTQLSVL.

The gene calls are TRBV18 and TRBJ2-3; no reliable D call. Trimming took off 1 base at V and 4 bases at J, with 9 bases between the two ends. CDR3 length equals 14 residues. Germline-derived CDR1 and CDR2 are KGHSH and LQKENI. The CDR3 bases are TGTGCCAGCTCACCACGCGGCCTACCAGATACGCAGTATTTT. Its translation: CASSPRGLPDTQYF.

The sample holds one count of this clone. V usage is TRBV20-1 and J usage is TRBJ2-7; D unclear. The CDR3 consists of 11 residues. The germline V gene has CDR1 DFQATT and CDR2 SNEGSKA (reference sequence). The V and J ends lost 4 bases and 6 bases respectively, with 10 bases between them. The CDR3 is CSATDSFEQYF. The DNA of the CDR3 is TGCAGTGCTACTGACTCATTCGAGCAGTACTTC.

Turning to this clone: Other nucleotide sequences from this sample produce the same CDR3. This chain uses TRBV5-1 with TRBJ2-2; D is possibly TRBD2 (5 bases). From germline, CDR1 is SGHRS and CDR2 YFSETQ. V lost 5 bases to trimming and J lost 5 bases, with 13 bases between them. The CDR3 is made up of 14 amino acids. The CDR3 sequence: CASSSDGNTGELFF. In DNA, the CDR3 is TGCGCCAGCAGTTCGGACGGGAATACCGGGGAGCTGTTTTTT.

The chain carries TRBV4-1 and TRBJ1-5; no reliable D call. CDR1 MGHRA and CDR2 YSYEKL come from the germline V gene. The CDR3 length is 11 residues. V lost 4 bases to trimming and J lost 5 bases, with 3 bases between them. CDR3 bases: TGCGCCAGCAGCCCCTATCAGCCCCAGCATTTT. Protein sequence: CASSPYQPQHF.